This T cell receptor beta chain was identified in a study of PD-1 blockade in classical Hodgkin lymphoma. The CDR3 extends over 19 amino acids. Libraries were prepared by immunoSEQ multiplex PCR; TCRdb keeps only in-frame clonotypes and omits some of them. The table includes tens of thousands of clones, 77% detected once. This sample's time point: cycle 4 day 1 (C4D1), after 6 weeks of nivolumab. Each patient's relapse followed autologous stem cell transplantation, and brentuximab vedotin exposure varied. The TCR sequence derives from a human donor with classical Hodgkin lymphoma. The chain employs TRBV21-1 and TRBJ2-7; TRBD1 is the table's D call, not checked against the DNA. TRBV21-1 is a recognized pseudogene. Here the sequenced sample was peripheral blood mononuclear cells (PBMCs), taken before the fourth cycle of nivolumab. CDR3 in DNA: TGTGCCAGCAGCAAAAAGGGAGGACAGGGGACCCTCGCTTGGTTCGAGCAGTACTTC. Its translation is CASSKKGGQGTLAWFEQYF.